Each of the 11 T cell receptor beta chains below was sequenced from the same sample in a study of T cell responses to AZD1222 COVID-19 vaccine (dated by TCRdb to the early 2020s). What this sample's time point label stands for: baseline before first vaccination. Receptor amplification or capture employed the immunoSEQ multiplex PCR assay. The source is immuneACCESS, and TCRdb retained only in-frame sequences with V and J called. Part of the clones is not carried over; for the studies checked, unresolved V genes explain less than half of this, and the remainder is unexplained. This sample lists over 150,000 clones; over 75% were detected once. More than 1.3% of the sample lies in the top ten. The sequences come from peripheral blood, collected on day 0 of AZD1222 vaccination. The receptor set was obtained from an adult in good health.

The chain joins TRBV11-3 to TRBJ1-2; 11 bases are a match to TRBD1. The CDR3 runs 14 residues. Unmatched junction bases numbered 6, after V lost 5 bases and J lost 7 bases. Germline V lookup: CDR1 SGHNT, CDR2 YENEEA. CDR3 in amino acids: CASSHGQGAVGYTF. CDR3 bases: TGTGCCAGCAGCCATGGACAGGGGGCTGTTGGCTACACCTTC.

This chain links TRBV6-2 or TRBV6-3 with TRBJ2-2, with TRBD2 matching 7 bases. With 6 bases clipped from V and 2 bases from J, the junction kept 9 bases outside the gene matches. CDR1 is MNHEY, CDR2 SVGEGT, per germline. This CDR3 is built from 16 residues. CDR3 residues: CASSLTGGPNTGELFF. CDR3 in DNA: TGTGCCAGCAGCCTTACGGGGGGACCTAACACCGGGGAGCTGTTTTTT.

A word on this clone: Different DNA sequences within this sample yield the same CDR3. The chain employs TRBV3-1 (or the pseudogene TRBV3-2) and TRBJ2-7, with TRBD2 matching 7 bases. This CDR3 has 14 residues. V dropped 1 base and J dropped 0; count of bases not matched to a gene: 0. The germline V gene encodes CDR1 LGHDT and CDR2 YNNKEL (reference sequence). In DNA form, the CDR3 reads TGTGCCAGCAGCCAAGCTAGCGGCTCCTACGAGCAGTACTTC. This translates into CASSQASGSYEQYF.

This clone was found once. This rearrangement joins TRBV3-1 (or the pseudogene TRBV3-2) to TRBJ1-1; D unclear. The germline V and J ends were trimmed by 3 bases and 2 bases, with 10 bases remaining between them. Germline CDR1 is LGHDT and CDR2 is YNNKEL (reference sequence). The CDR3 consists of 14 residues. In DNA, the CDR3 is TGTGCCAGCAGCCATTCGTCAGCTAACACTGAAGCTTTCTTT. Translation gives CASSHSSANTEAFF.

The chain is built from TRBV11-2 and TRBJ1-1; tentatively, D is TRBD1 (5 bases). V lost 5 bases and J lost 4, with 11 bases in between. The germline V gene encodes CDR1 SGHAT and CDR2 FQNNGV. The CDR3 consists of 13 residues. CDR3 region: CASSLGRGTEAFF. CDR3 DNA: TGTGCCAGCAGCCTCGGGAGGGGCACTGAAGCTTTCTTT.

The CDR3 is CSGGLRETQYF. CDR3 coding DNA: TGCAGTGGGGGACTGAGGGAGACCCAGTACTTC. This chain joins TRBV20-1 and TRBJ2-5; TRBD2 is a possible D gene (6 bases). Germline V gives CDR1 DFQATT, CDR2 SNEGSKA (reference sequence). V lost 7 bases and J lost 5, with 11 bases in between. The length of the CDR3 is 11 residues.

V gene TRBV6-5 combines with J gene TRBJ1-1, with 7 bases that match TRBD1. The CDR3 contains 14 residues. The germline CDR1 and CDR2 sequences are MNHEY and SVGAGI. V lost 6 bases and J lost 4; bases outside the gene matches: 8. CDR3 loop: CASRRTGSGTEAFF. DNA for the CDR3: TGTGCCAGCAGGAGGACAGGATCGGGCACTGAAGCTTTCTTT.

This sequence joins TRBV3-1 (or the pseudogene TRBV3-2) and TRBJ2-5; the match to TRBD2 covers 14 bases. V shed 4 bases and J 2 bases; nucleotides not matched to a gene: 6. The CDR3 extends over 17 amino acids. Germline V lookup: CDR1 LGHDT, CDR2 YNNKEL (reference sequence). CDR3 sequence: CASSPGLAGGDQETQYF. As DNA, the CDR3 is TGTGCCAGCAGCCCCGGACTAGCGGGGGGTGATCAAGAGACCCAGTACTTC.

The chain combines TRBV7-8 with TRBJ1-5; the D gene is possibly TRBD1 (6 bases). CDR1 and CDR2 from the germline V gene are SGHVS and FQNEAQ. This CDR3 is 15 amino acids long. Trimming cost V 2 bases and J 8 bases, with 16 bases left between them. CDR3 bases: TGTGCCAGCAGCTTAAAAAGGGGGGGGCGAGAGCCCCAGCATTTT. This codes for CASSLKRGGREPQHF.

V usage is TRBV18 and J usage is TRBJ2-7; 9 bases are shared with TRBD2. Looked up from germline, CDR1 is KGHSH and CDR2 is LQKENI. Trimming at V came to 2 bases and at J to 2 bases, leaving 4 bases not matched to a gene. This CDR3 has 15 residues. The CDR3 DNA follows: TGTGCCAGCTCACCAACCAGCGGGGGGACCTACGAGCAGTACTTC. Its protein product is CASSPTSGGTYEQYF.

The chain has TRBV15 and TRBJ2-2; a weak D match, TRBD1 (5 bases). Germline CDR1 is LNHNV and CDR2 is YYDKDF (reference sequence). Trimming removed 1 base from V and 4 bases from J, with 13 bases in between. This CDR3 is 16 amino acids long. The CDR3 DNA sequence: TGTGCCACCAGCAGAGGTCCTAGGGGCGGCACCGGGGAGCTGTTTTTT. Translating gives CATSRGPRGGTGELFF.